This TCR beta chain appears in the sequencing data of a study of CD8 T cells in Susac syndrome. Reverse transcription used 0.5 to 1 ug RNA and random hexamers. One entry per CDR3 protein, called by TCRdb with MiXCR from the immunoSEQ multiplex PCR reads. The repertoire holds approximately 140,000 distinct CDR3 sequences, roughly 80% seen once, with more than 0.5% in the top ten. TEMRA cells were FACS-enriched, and CD8+ and CD4+ T cells were isolated negatively. The receptor comes from a human donor with multiple sclerosis. Source material: CD8+ T cells from PBMCs.

The CDR3 DNA reads TGTGCCAGCAGCGAGACAGGAATGGACCCTGAAGCTTTCTTT. It codes for CASSETGMDPEAFF. J is TRBJ1-1 and V is TRBV9; maybe TRBD1 (6 bases). Germline V gene lookup returns CDR1 SGDLS and CDR2 YYNGEE. The CDR3 spans 14 residues. Trimming cost V 3 bases and J 6 bases, with 15 bases left between them.